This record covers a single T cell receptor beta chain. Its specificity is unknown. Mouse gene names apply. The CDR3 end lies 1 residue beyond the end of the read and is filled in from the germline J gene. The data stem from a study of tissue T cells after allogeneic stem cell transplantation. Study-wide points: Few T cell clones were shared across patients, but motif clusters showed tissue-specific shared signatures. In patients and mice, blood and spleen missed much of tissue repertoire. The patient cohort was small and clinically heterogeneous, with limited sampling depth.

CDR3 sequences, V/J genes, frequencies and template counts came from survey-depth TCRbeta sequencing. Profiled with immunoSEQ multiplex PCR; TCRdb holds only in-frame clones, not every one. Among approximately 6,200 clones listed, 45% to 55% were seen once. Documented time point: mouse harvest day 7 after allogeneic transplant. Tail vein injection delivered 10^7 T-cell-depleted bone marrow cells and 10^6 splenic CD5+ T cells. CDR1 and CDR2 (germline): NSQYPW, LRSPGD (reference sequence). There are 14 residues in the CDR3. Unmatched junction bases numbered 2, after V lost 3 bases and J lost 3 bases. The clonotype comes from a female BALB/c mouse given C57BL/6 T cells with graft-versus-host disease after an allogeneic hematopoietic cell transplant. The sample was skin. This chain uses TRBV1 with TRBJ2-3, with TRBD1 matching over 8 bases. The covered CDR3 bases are TGCACCTGCAGTGCGGCAGGGGGCGCAGAAACGCTGTAT. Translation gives CTCSAAGGAETLY. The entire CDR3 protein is CTCSAAGGAETLYF.